This is a list of T cell receptor beta chains from one sample in a study of T cell repertoires in cytomegalovirus infection. These receptors have no known antigen. Via MiXCR, TCRdb re-called the reads, giving one row per CDR3 protein. The repertoire holds hundreds of thousands of distinct CDR3 sequences, around 31% seen once, with roughly 18% in the top ten. The sequencing here drew on cultured PBMCs, taken from culture after CMV antigen stimulation. Source of these receptors: a human donor in good health (CMV status not recorded). Some clones in this sample may be carry-over from other donors' samples. CDR3s include the opening cysteine and the closing phenylalanine or tryptophan. The size entry is marked missing in some rows and otherwise reads once, few, many or a size class.

v_call: TRBV10-3; clone_size: few; j_call: TRBJ2-7; cdr3_aa: CAISESRNVAYEQYF
v_call: TRBV14; clone_size: NA; j_call: TRBJ1-6; cdr3_aa: CASSRLGFHSPLHF
v_call: TRBV7-6; clone_size: NA; j_call: TRBJ2-5; cdr3_aa: CASSPSGLAGLETQYF
v_call: TRBV7-9; clone_size: NA; j_call: TRBJ1-1; cdr3_aa: CASSSGQGQNTKAFF
v_call: TRBV14; clone_size: few; j_call: TRBJ2-5; cdr3_aa: CASSQRGVLKETQYF
v_call: TRBV19; clone_size: few; j_call: TRBJ1-1; cdr3_aa: CASSIGGGPRAFF
v_call: TRBV7-6; clone_size: few; j_call: TRBJ2-1; cdr3_aa: CASSSKTSGTGAGSEQFF
v_call: TRBV12-3/TRBV12-4; clone_size: many; j_call: TRBJ2-7; cdr3_aa: CASSSTRGIEQYF
v_call: TRBV4-1; clone_size: NA; j_call: TRBJ2-7; cdr3_aa: CASSQVGEEQYF
v_call: TRBV15; clone_size: NA; j_call: TRBJ1-5; cdr3_aa: CATSNRAINQPQHF
v_call: TRBV6-1; clone_size: many; j_call: TRBJ2-1; cdr3_aa: CASSEASSSYNEQFF
v_call: TRBV7-2; clone_size: many; j_call: TRBJ2-3; cdr3_aa: CASSSRGRGADTQYF
v_call: TRBV7-2; clone_size: many; j_call: TRBJ2-1; cdr3_aa: CASTPDRGFYNEQFF
v_call: TRBV28; clone_size: NA; j_call: TRBJ2-7; cdr3_aa: CASSYPGQSYEQYF
v_call: TRBV29-1; clone_size: NA; j_call: TRBJ1-3; cdr3_aa: CSVGIGLNTIYF
v_call: TRBV7-9; clone_size: NA; j_call: TRBJ2-1; cdr3_aa: CASTPRGSHEQFF
v_call: TRBV7-6; clone_size: many; j_call: TRBJ1-1; cdr3_aa: CASSPMNTEAFF
v_call: TRBV7-8; clone_size: NA; j_call: TRBJ2-5; cdr3_aa: CASSPRTSGVQETQYF
v_call: TRBV12-3/TRBV12-4; clone_size: many; j_call: TRBJ1-5; cdr3_aa: CASSGTGNQPQHF
v_call: TRBV7-2; clone_size: NA; j_call: TRBJ2-7; cdr3_aa: CASSLDRGPSGQYF
v_call: TRBV19; clone_size: NA; j_call: TRBJ2-3; cdr3_aa: CATQETGGPDTQYF
v_call: TRBV11-2; clone_size: few; j_call: TRBJ2-5; cdr3_aa: CASSLGVSRQETQYF
v_call: TRBV2; clone_size: NA; j_call: TRBJ1-4; cdr3_aa: CASGRERPEKLFF
v_call: TRBV7-9; clone_size: NA; j_call: TRBJ1-2; cdr3_aa: CASSYLAGEDYGYTF
v_call: TRBV7-6; clone_size: many; j_call: TRBJ2-7; cdr3_aa: CASSFGTATSYEQYF
v_call: TRBV12-3/TRBV12-4; clone_size: few; j_call: TRBJ2-3; cdr3_aa: CASSLARIGSDTQYF
v_call: TRBV28; clone_size: few; j_call: TRBJ1-1; cdr3_aa: CASSLRQGWFTEAFF
v_call: TRBV7-9; clone_size: NA; j_call: TRBJ1-1; cdr3_aa: CASSLTGGLEAFF
v_call: TRBV12-3/TRBV12-4; clone_size: few; j_call: TRBJ2-3; cdr3_aa: CASRSAGVVDTQYF
v_call: TRBV28; clone_size: NA; j_call: TRBJ1-5; cdr3_aa: CASSLSHRGQPQHF
v_call: TRBV7-9; clone_size: NA; j_call: TRBJ2-2; cdr3_aa: CASSLDRGGVTGELFF
v_call: TRBV6-2/TRBV6-3; clone_size: NA; j_call: TRBJ2-4; cdr3_aa: CASSYVGNIQYF
v_call: TRBV7-2; clone_size: many; j_call: TRBJ1-3; cdr3_aa: CASSLEQHGNTIYF
v_call: TRBV27; clone_size: NA; j_call: TRBJ2-7; cdr3_aa: CASSSDRGWFYEQYF
v_call: TRBV7-2; clone_size: few; j_call: TRBJ2-5; cdr3_aa: CASSVGPQETQYF
v_call: TRBV6-2/TRBV6-3; clone_size: few; j_call: TRBJ1-1; cdr3_aa: CASSLFGGNTEAFF
v_call: TRBV5-5; clone_size: NA; j_call: TRBJ1-6; cdr3_aa: CASSFAGGPSSPLHF
v_call: TRBV2; clone_size: NA; j_call: TRBJ2-3; cdr3_aa: CASSQTGTGTDTQYF
v_call: TRBV5-1; clone_size: NA; j_call: TRBJ1-1; cdr3_aa: CASSGGTSMNTEAFF
v_call: TRBV6-5; clone_size: NA; j_call: TRBJ1-5; cdr3_aa: CASSKNDPTYSNQPQHF
v_call: TRBV19; clone_size: NA; j_call: TRBJ2-5; cdr3_aa: CASSAQLGGETQYF
v_call: TRBV7-2; clone_size: few; j_call: TRBJ2-3; cdr3_aa: CASSLVLGSRSDTQYF
v_call: TRBV7-2; clone_size: many; j_call: TRBJ2-5; cdr3_aa: CASREDREETQYF
v_call: TRBV20-1; clone_size: NA; j_call: TRBJ2-3; cdr3_aa: CSARSASGGGDTQYF
v_call: TRBV7-9; clone_size: few; j_call: TRBJ1-2; cdr3_aa: CASSPSGPNYGYTF
v_call: TRBV7-6; clone_size: few; j_call: TRBJ2-1; cdr3_aa: CASSLRGGRWNEQFF
v_call: TRBV5-6; clone_size: few; j_call: TRBJ2-1; cdr3_aa: CASSLLSQYSYNEQFF
v_call: TRBV9; clone_size: NA; j_call: TRBJ1-5; cdr3_aa: CASSVDVGNQPQHF
v_call: TRBV2; clone_size: NA; j_call: TRBJ2-3; cdr3_aa: CASSGDPGLAGWDTQYF
v_call: TRBV7-9; clone_size: NA; j_call: TRBJ2-7; cdr3_aa: CASSRDSLSYEQYF
v_call: TRBV11-3; clone_size: few; j_call: TRBJ2-3; cdr3_aa: CASSSTGRDTQYF
v_call: TRBV6-5; clone_size: few; j_call: TRBJ2-3; cdr3_aa: CASSYSGLPDTQYF
v_call: TRBV6-2/TRBV6-3; clone_size: NA; j_call: TRBJ1-5; cdr3_aa: CASSPHLAGQPQHF
v_call: TRBV20-1; clone_size: NA; j_call: TRBJ2-7; cdr3_aa: CSARTGGLAEQYF
v_call: TRBV3-1; clone_size: NA; j_call: TRBJ2-3; cdr3_aa: CASSQHMEAGSTDTQYF
v_call: TRBV6-1; clone_size: NA; j_call: TRBJ1-2; cdr3_aa: CAIPGQYYGYTF
v_call: TRBV7-8; clone_size: few; j_call: TRBJ1-4; cdr3_aa: CASSRDQGAHGEKLFF
v_call: TRBV7-9; clone_size: NA; j_call: TRBJ1-1; cdr3_aa: CASIGRGTEAFF
v_call: TRBV3-1; clone_size: few; j_call: TRBJ2-3; cdr3_aa: CASSWTGHHTDTQYF